Listed here are 14 T cell receptor beta chains from one sample, sequenced in a study of T cell responses to AZD1222 COVID-19 vaccine. Measured with immunoSEQ multiplex PCR; TCRdb has only the in-frame clones, and not every one. The sample shows 180,000 or so clones, 94% of them seen only once. This specimen was peripheral blood, taken on day 0 of AZD1222 vaccination. These receptors all stem from an adult in good health.

J is TRBJ2-2 and V is TRBV3-1 (or the pseudogene TRBV3-2), with TRBD2 as a possible D gene (5 bases). This CDR3 is 17 amino acids long. Germline assignment: CDR1 LGHDT and CDR2 YNNKEL (reference sequence). With 1 base removed from V and 6 bases from J, the gap between germline ends came to 18 bases. CDR3 sequence (DNA): TGTGCCAGCAGCCAAGCCTCTTGGAGGTTAGTCCCCGGGGAGCTGTTTTTT. This gives the protein CASSQASWRLVPGELFF.

V usage is TRBV29-1 and J usage is TRBJ1-5; D unclear. Per germline, CDR1 SQVTM and CDR2 ANQGSEA. Trimming took off 7 bases at V and 4 bases at J, with 14 bases between the two ends. The CDR3 is made up of 13 amino acids. In nucleotides, the CDR3 is TGCAGCGCTGCACCCGGACCGAATCAGCCCCAGCATTTT. It yields the protein CSAAPGPNQPQHF.

The chain links TRBV15 to TRBJ1-1; possible D gene TRBD1, 6 bases. This CDR3 contains 12 residues. The V end was cut by 5 bases, the J end by 6 bases, with 10 bases between. CDR1 is LNHNV and CDR2 is YYDKDF in the germline V gene (reference sequence). The CDR3 bases are TGTGCCACCAGCGCAGACAGGCCTGAAGCTTTCTTT. Translation: CATSADRPEAFF.

The chain recombines TRBV30 with TRBJ1-2, with D possibly TRBD1 on 6 matching bases. Trimming took off 0 bases at V and 7 bases at J, with 9 bases between the two ends. The CDR3 spans 12 residues. The germline V gene encodes CDR1 GTSNPN and CDR2 SVGIG (reference sequence). The CDR3 DNA reads TGTGCCTGGAGTGTGGGGGCGGGTGGCTACACCTTC. Translated, it gives CAWSVGAGGYTF.

This CDR3 reads CASSYFGTGGEKLFF. CDR3 nucleotide sequence: TGTGCCAGCAGTTACTTTGGGACAGGGGGTGAAAAACTGTTTTTT. The chain couples TRBV6-5 to TRBJ1-4, with 11 bases matching TRBD1. Germline V gene data show CDR1 as MNHEY and CDR2 as SVGAGI. The CDR3 is 15 residues long. With V trimmed by 1 base and J by 7 bases, 2 bases remained unmatched.

This chain joins TRBV27 and TRBJ1-2; D is ambiguous. Deletions cut 3 bases from V and 7 bases from J, with 15 bases between. This CDR3 spans 14 amino acids. Germline loops: CDR1 MNHEY, CDR2 SMNVEV (reference sequence). CDR3 loop: CASSLSLGVGGYTF. The CDR3 DNA reads as TGTGCCAGCAGTTTGAGTCTTGGGGTCGGTGGCTACACCTTC.

The CDR3 DNA sequence: TGTGCCAGCAGTCCCGACAGGGAAAAACTGTTTTTT. Protein: CASSPDREKLFF. The chain links TRBV12-3 or TRBV12-4 to TRBJ1-4; possible D gene TRBD1, 6 bases. Between the trimmed V and J ends, which lost 5 bases and 8 bases, there was a span of 9 bases. This CDR3 spans 12 amino acids.

The gene calls are TRBV3-1 (or the pseudogene TRBV3-2) and TRBJ2-3, with D possibly TRBD2 on 5 matching bases. V lost 1 base and J 6 bases, leaving 17 bases between the germline ends. The germline V gene encodes CDR1 LGHDT and CDR2 YNNKEL (reference sequence). This CDR3 contains 16 residues. The CDR3 spells CASSQVGVQFRDTQYF. The CDR3 coding sequence is TGTGCCAGCAGCCAAGTCGGGGTGCAATTCCGCGATACGCAGTATTTT.

This clone occurred once. CDR3 sequence (DNA): TGTGCCAGTTACTCCCCGGGACAAATCTACGAGCAGTACTTC. This sequence encodes CASYSPGQIYEQYF. The chain uses TRBV2 and TRBJ2-7, with a weak D call TRBD1 (6 bases). Germline CDR1 and CDR2: SNHLY and FYNNEI. This CDR3 contains 14 residues. V was clipped by 9 bases and J by 3 bases, with 18 bases between them.

The chain links TRBV6-1 to TRBJ1-3, with D perhaps matching TRBD1 (5 bases). Germline-derived CDR1 and CDR2 are MNHNS and SASEGT. V lost 0 bases to trimming and J lost 0 bases, with 9 bases between them. This CDR3 region has 16 residues. The CDR3 DNA sequence: TGTGCCAGCAGTGAAGCCGGGGCCGGCTCTGGAAACACCATATATTTT. Translating it yields CASSEAGAGSGNTIYF.

The J gene is TRBJ1-6, the V gene TRBV6-5; D not resolved. V lost 7 bases to trimming and J lost 5 bases, with 12 bases between them. The germline CDR1 and CDR2 sequences are MNHEY and SVGAGI. This CDR3 has 14 amino acids. The CDR3 nucleotides read TGTGCCAGCAAGGAGAGGAGGGATAATTCACCCCTCCACTTT. Its protein product is CASKERRDNSPLHF.

As DNA, the CDR3 is TGCAGCGTTGAAGCGGGCGGACAGGGTTATGGCTACACCTTC. It encodes CSVEAGGQGYGYTF. The J gene is TRBJ1-2, the V gene TRBV29-1; TRBD1 matches 8 bases. The CDR3 has 14 residues. The V gene's germline CDR1 is SQVTM and CDR2 ANQGSEA. With 1 base clipped from V and 5 bases from J, the junction kept 6 bases outside the gene matches.

The rearrangement joins TRBV6-5 to TRBJ1-3; D call uncertain. Deletions cut 0 bases from V and 0 bases from J, with 6 bases between. From germline, CDR1 is MNHEY and CDR2 SVGAGI. The length of the CDR3 is 15 residues. CDR3 sequence reads: CASSYSPHSGNTIYF. The CDR3 DNA sequence: TGTGCCAGCAGTTACTCGCCGCACTCTGGAAACACCATATATTTT.

This CDR3 is CASSLQGPSTDTQYF. CDR3 sequence (DNA): TGCGCCAGCAGCTTGCAGGGACCTAGCACAGATACGCAGTATTTT. The chain employs TRBV5-1 and TRBJ2-3, with D tentatively TRBD1 or TRBD2 (5 bases each). V lost 1 base, J lost 0 bases, and 9 bases lay in between. The CDR3 length is 15 residues. Germline CDR1 reads SGHRS; CDR2 reads YFSETQ. Drawing the rest from reference TRBV5-1 and TRBJ2-3, the complete variable domain is KAGVTQTPRYLIKTRGQQVTLSCSPISGHRSVSWYQQTPGQGLQFLFEYFSETQRNKGNFPGRFSGRQFSNSRSEMNVSTLELGDSALYLCASSLQGPSTDTQYFGPGTRLTVL.